The source of this T cell receptor beta chain is a study of blood T cells in healthy people across ages. Findings and caveats of the study: Per million T cells, TCR beta diversity dropped roughly linearly as age increased. Underestimates were what the diversity estimates from one million T cells were considered to be.

It was with a sample-barcoded 5' primer and a J-beta primer mix that a second PCR of about 7 to 12 cycles was run. Tags on each cDNA molecule came from a template-switch adaptor with 12 random nucleotides. TCRdb re-derived calls from the 5' RACE reads in MiXCR, one entry per CDR3 protein. This sample has hundreds of thousands of distinct CDR3 sequences, with roughly 31% found just once. This CDR3 is built from 16 residues. V was shortened by 9 bases and J by 2 bases, with 17 bases between the two germline ends. Germline CDR1 is SNHLY and CDR2 is FYNNEI. This clonotype occurred many times. What it binds is unknown.

This receptor was identified in a woman older than 75 in good health. The chain has TRBV2 and TRBJ2-6; D is unclear. The sequenced sample consisted of blood. The CDR3 bases are TGTGCCAGTTCCTTTGACGGTCCGGCTGGGGCCAACGTCCTGACTTTC. This gives the protein CASSFDGPAGANVLTF.